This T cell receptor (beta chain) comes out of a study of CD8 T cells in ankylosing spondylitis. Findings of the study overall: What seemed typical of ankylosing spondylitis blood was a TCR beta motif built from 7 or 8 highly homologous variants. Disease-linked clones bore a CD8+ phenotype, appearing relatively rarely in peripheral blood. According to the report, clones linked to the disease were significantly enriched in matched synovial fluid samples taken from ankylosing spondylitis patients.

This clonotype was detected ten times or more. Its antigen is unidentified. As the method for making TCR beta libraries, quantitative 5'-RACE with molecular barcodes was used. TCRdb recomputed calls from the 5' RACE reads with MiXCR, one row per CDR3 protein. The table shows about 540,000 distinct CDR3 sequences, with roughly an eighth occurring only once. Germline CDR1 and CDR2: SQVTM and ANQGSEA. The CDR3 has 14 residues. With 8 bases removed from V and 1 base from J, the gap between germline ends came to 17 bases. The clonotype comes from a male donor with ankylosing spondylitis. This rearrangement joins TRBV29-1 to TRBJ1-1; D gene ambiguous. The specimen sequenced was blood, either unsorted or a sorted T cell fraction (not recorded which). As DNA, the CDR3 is TGCAGCACACCTGGTGGGTCCGGGAACACTGAAGCTTTCTTT. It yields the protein CSTPGGSGNTEAFF.